The clone carrying this T cell receptor (beta chain) was recorded many times. Its antigen is still unknown. Separate cDNA molecules each had unique molecular identifiers attached to them. TCRdb re-derived calls from the 5' RACE reads in MiXCR, one entry per CDR3 protein. The table records approximately 71,000 distinct CDR3 sequences, 10% to 15% of them present only once. This specimen belongs to a study of early T cells in non-severe SARS-CoV-2 infection. Broader study findings: A preference for anti-spike CD8 responses marked VDJdb matching, which missed private and CD4 specificities.

The CDR3 has 16 amino acids. The V end lost 5 bases, the J end lost 10 bases, and 21 bases lay between the germline ends. Germline V lookup: CDR1 SGHAT, CDR2 FQNNGV. This chain connects TRBV11-2 to TRBJ1-6, with D tentatively TRBD1 (6 bases). The source material was whole blood. The receptor's source is an adult who was a healthcare worker with PCR-confirmed SARS-CoV-2 infection or an uninfected control (not recorded which). CDR3 coding DNA: TGTGCCAGCAGCGCGACTGCAGGGGCTGCCGGGTCACCCCTCCACTTT. Translating it yields CASSATAGAAGSPLHF. Full variable domain (missing parts from reference TRBV11-2 and TRBJ1-6): EAGVAQSPRYKIIEKRQSVAFWCNPISGHATLYWYQQILGQGPKLLIQFQNNGVVDDSQLPKDRFSAERLKGVDSTLKIQPAKLEDSAVYLCASSATAGAAGSPLHFGNGTRLTVT.